The 28 T cell receptor beta chains reported below all come from one sample, sequenced in a study of cytomegalovirus exposure and HLA in healthy donors. Use of 60 Vbeta and 13 Jbeta primers characterized the PCR. Profiled with immunoSEQ multiplex PCR; TCRdb holds only in-frame clones, not every one. The sample includes some 140,000 clones, 79% seen only once; the top ten take about 7%. The sequenced material came from PBMCs. The origin of the receptors is a man aged 40-50 years in good health and CMV-seropositive.

This chain connects TRBV27 to TRBJ2-7, with 11 bases matching TRBD2. Unmatched junction bases numbered 7, after V lost 5 bases and J lost 4 bases. The CDR3 covers 15 residues. The germline V gene has CDR1 MNHEY and CDR2 SMNVEV (reference sequence). The CDR3 coding sequence is TGTGCCAGCAGTCGTGGGACTAGCGGAAAATACGAGCAGTACTTC. It translates to CASSRGTSGKYEQYF.

V usage is TRBV30 and J usage is TRBJ1-1; D is undetermined. The V gene's germline CDR1 is GTSNPN and CDR2 SVGIG (reference sequence). V lost 6 bases and J 4 bases, leaving 12 bases between the germline ends. The CDR3 loop spans 12 amino acids. The CDR3, as DNA: TGTGCCTGCGAGCCTCGGTCCACTGAAGCTTTCTTT. This gives the protein CACEPRSTEAFF.

The J gene is TRBJ2-1, the V gene TRBV18, with TRBD2 identical over 13 bases. V shed 3 bases and J 9 bases; nucleotides not matched to a gene: 14. Germline CDR1 reads KGHSH; CDR2 reads LQKENI. The CDR3 is made up of 18 amino acids. In nucleotides, the CDR3 is TGTGCCAGCTCACCCGCCCCGACTAGCGGGAGGTCTTACGGTGAGCAGTTCTTC. This translates into CASSPAPTSGRSYGEQFF.

The rearrangement joins TRBV19 to TRBJ2-7; 7 nucleotides match TRBD2. The germline V gene has CDR1 LNHDA and CDR2 SQIVND (reference sequence). V lost 3 bases and J lost 2; bases outside the gene matches: 7. The CDR3 extends over 15 amino acids. The chain's CDR3 is CASSIDGEGPYEQYF. The CDR3 region has the DNA TGTGCCAGTAGTATTGACGGGGAGGGACCCTACGAGCAGTACTTC.

The chain carries TRBV9 and TRBJ2-2; D call uncertain. The CDR3 has 16 residues. Germline V gene sequence: CDR1 SGDLS, CDR2 YYNGEE. Trimming took off 4 bases at V and 7 bases at J, with 20 bases between the two ends. The CDR3 sequence is CASSPQQAVSSGELFF. The CDR3 nucleotides read TGTGCCAGCAGCCCCCAGCAGGCCGTGTCCAGCGGGGAGCTGTTTTTT.

This chain connects TRBV5-1 to TRBJ2-2, with D maybe TRBD2 (5 bases). The V end lost 5 bases, the J end lost 0 bases, and 8 bases lay between the germline ends. The germline CDR1 and CDR2 sequences are SGHRS and YFSETQ. The CDR3 has 14 residues. CDR3 region: CASRLETNTGELFF. As DNA, the CDR3 is TGCGCCAGCAGACTAGAGACGAACACCGGGGAGCTGTTTTTT.

This chain connects TRBV25-1 to TRBJ2-3, with 8 bases aligning to TRBD1. This CDR3 has 15 residues. CDR1 is MGHDK and CDR2 is SYGVNS in the germline V gene. The V gene end was trimmed by 10 bases and the J gene end by 0 bases; junction bases not matched to a gene: 9. The CDR3 here is CATRRQGASTDTQYF. The DNA for the CDR3 is TGTGCCACCCGACGGCAGGGGGCCAGCACAGATACGCAGTATTTT. Using reference TRBV25-1 and TRBJ2-3 for the parts outside the CDR3, the full variable domain is EADIYQTPRYLVIGTGKKITLECSQTMGHDKMYWYQQDPGMELHLIHYSYGVNSTEKGDLSSESTVSRIRTEHFPLTLESARPSHTSQYLCATRRQGASTDTQYFGPGTRLTVL.

This chain links TRBV27 with TRBJ2-5, with D possibly matching TRBD2 (6 bases). CDR1 is MNHEY, CDR2 SMNVEV, per germline (reference sequence). This CDR3 has 15 amino acids. The germline V and J ends were trimmed by 5 bases and 5 bases, with 18 bases remaining between them. CDR3 loop: CASSLDYGSLETQYF. In nucleotides, the CDR3 is TGTGCCAGCAGTCTGGACTACGGGTCCTTGGAGACCCAGTACTTC.

The chain combines TRBV5-6 with TRBJ2-5, with 16 bases fitting TRBD2. Germline V CDR1 and CDR2: SGHDT, YYEEEE. This CDR3 contains 17 residues. V trimming: 6 bases; J trimming: 7 bases; junction bases outside the gene matches: 12. The DNA of the CDR3 is TGTGCCAGCACCCCATCCGGGACTAGCGGGGGGGGGAGGACCCAGTACTTC. Translating gives CASTPSGTSGGGRTQYF.

The chain carries TRBV5-4 and TRBJ1-3; D is ambiguous. Trimming removed 0 bases from V and 3 bases from J, with 13 bases in between. CDR3 length: 16 amino acids. From germline, CDR1 is SGHNT and CDR2 YYREEE (reference sequence). Here the CDR3 reads CASSLDRGTGGNTIYF. The CDR3 DNA is TGTGCCAGCAGCTTGGATCGGGGTACTGGTGGAAACACCATATATTTT.

The CDR3 bases are TGTGCCAGCAGCCCCAAGACAGCGATCCGTGGAAACACCATATATTTT. This gives the protein CASSPKTAIRGNTIYF. The chain has TRBV11-2 and TRBJ1-3; TRBD1 is a possible D gene (5 bases). V was cut by 5 bases and J by 3 bases, with 17 bases left in between. Germline lookup yields CDR1 SGHAT and CDR2 FQNNGV. The CDR3 consists of 16 residues.

This chain uses TRBV13 with TRBJ1-2; perhaps TRBD1 as D (5 bases). Looked up from germline, CDR1 is PRHDT and CDR2 is FYEKMQ (reference sequence). Between the trimmed V and J ends, which lost 1 base and 7 bases, there was a span of 16 bases. The CDR3 runs to 15 residues. The CDR3 sequence is CASSLAMGQSFGYTF. The CDR3 DNA is TGTGCCAGCAGCTTAGCGATGGGGCAGTCTTTTGGCTACACCTTC.

The genes are TRBV27 and TRBJ2-5; 8 nucleotides line up with TRBD2. With V trimmed by 4 bases and J by 0 bases, 4 bases remained unmatched. This CDR3 is 15 amino acids long. From germline, CDR1 is MNHEY and CDR2 SMNVEV (reference sequence). The CDR3 region is CASSSPLADQETQYF. The CDR3 DNA sequence: TGTGCCAGCAGTTCGCCACTAGCGGACCAAGAGACCCAGTACTTC.

This sequence joins TRBV7-9 and TRBJ1-1; the D is unclear. The CDR3 length is 12 residues. The V end lost 1 base, the J end lost 7 bases, and 7 bases lay between the germline ends. Germline-derived CDR1 and CDR2 are SEHNR and FQNEAQ (reference sequence). CDR3 DNA sequence: TGTGCCAGCAGCTTAGTCAGGTTTGAAGCTTTCTTT. Protein product: CASSLVRFEAFF.

This clone showed up just once. The rearrangement uses TRBV5-1 and TRBJ1-4; 9 nucleotides agree with TRBD1. CDR3 size: 14 residues. Trimming took 6 bases from V and 4 from J; bases not matched to a gene: 4. The germline V gene encodes CDR1 SGHRS and CDR2 YFSETQ. In DNA form, the CDR3 reads TGCGCCAGCAACAGACAGGGGGGTAATGAAAAACTGTTTTTT. Protein product: CASNRQGGNEKLFF.

The rearrangement links TRBV19 to TRBJ2-5, with TRBD1 matching 11 bases. Germline CDR1 reads LNHDA; CDR2 reads SQIVND (reference sequence). The CDR3 has 18 residues. V shed 3 bases, J shed 1 base, and the junction held 10 bases outside the gene matches. The CDR3 loop reads CASSIRTGGAGGQETQYF. The CDR3 nucleotides read TGTGCCAGTAGTATTAGGACAGGGGGCGCCGGGGGCCAAGAGACCCAGTACTTC.

The CDR3 DNA reads TGTGCCAGCTCACCAGGGGCAGGGTCACGCGAGCAGTACTTC. Translating it yields CASSPGAGSREQYF. V and J are TRBV18 and TRBJ2-7; weak D call: TRBD1 (5 bases). The CDR3 runs 14 residues. V dropped 2 bases and J dropped 6 bases, with 14 bases sitting between them. Germline CDR1 KGHSH, CDR2 LQKENI.

V is TRBV27 and J is TRBJ2-7; 7 bases line up with TRBD1. The V gene's germline CDR1 is MNHEY and CDR2 SMNVEV (reference sequence). V shed 9 bases and J 1 base; nucleotides not matched to a gene: 9. The CDR3 is made up of 14 amino acids. In nucleotides, the CDR3 is TGTGCCAGTCGGGCTTGGACAGGATCCTACGAGCAGTACTTC. Amino acid sequence: CASRAWTGSYEQYF.

The rearrangement links TRBV5-6 to TRBJ1-5; tentatively, D is TRBD1 (5 bases). Trimming took 4 bases from V and 5 from J, leaving 13 bases between them. Germline V CDR1 and CDR2: SGHDT, YYEEEE. The CDR3 consists of 14 residues. The chain's CDR3 is CASSAMGTHQPQHF. The CDR3 DNA reads as TGTGCCAGCAGCGCTATGGGGACTCATCAGCCCCAGCATTTT.

The chain uses TRBV2 and TRBJ1-4, with TRBD1 matching over 8 bases. Germline CDR1 is SNHLY and CDR2 is FYNNEI. This CDR3 has 12 amino acids. The ends lost 9 bases at V and 5 bases at J; junction bases unmatched: 2. The chain's CDR3 is CARGQGNEKLFF. As DNA, the CDR3 is TGTGCCAGAGGACAGGGCAATGAAAAACTGTTTTTT.

Only a few counts were recorded for this clone. The V and J genes are TRBV7-3 and TRBJ2-3; 12 nucleotides align to TRBD2. From germline, CDR1 is SGHTA and CDR2 FQGTGA. V lost 6 bases and J lost 4; bases outside the gene matches: 5. The CDR3 contains 15 residues. The CDR3 loop is CASSRLAGVADTQYF. For the CDR3, the DNA is TGTGCCAGCAGTCGACTAGCGGGAGTGGCAGATACGCAGTATTTT.

A few counts support this clone. The rearrangement uses TRBV28 and TRBJ1-5, with a tentative D call TRBD1 (6 bases). Germline V gene sequence: CDR1 MDHEN, CDR2 SYDVKM. This CDR3 region has 16 residues. V lost 2 bases and J lost 3, with 14 bases in between. The CDR3 DNA follows: TGTGCCAGCAGTTTAGTTGGCAGGGGCCCCAATCAGCCCCAGCATTTT. Translation gives CASSLVGRGPNQPQHF. The whole variable domain, filled in from reference TRBV28 and TRBJ1-5, reads DVKVTQSSRYLVKRTGEKVFLECVQDMDHENMFWYRQDPGLGLRLIYFSYDVKMKEKGDIPEGYSVSREKKERFSLILESASTNQTSMYLCASSLVGRGPNQPQHFGDGTRLSIL.

V is TRBV28 and J is TRBJ2-6, with D unclear. V shed 6 bases and J shed 1 base, with 10 bases lying between them. Germline V CDR1 and CDR2: MDHEN, SYDVKM. The CDR3 covers 15 residues. This CDR3 is CASSLPGSGANVLTF. CDR3 DNA sequence: TGTGCCAGCAGCCTGCCCGGGTCTGGGGCCAACGTCCTGACTTTC. The full variable domain, its missing parts supplied by reference TRBV28 and TRBJ2-6, is DVKVTQSSRYLVKRTGEKVFLECVQDMDHENMFWYRQDPGLGLRLIYFSYDVKMKEKGDIPEGYSVSREKKERFSLILESASTNQTSMYLCASSLPGSGANVLTFGAGSRLTVL.

This clone appeared a few times. V gene TRBV27 combines with J gene TRBJ1-4; 11 bases line up with TRBD1. The J segment lost 8 bases and the V segment lost 3 bases, leaving 8 bases of the junction unmatched. The germline V gene has CDR1 MNHEY and CDR2 SMNVEV (reference sequence). The CDR3 is 16 residues long. The CDR3, as DNA: TGTGCCAGCAGTTTTGGACAGGGGGCTTTGGGGGAAAAACTGTTTTTT. Its translation: CASSFGQGALGEKLFF.

A few counts support this clone. The gene calls are TRBV6-1 and TRBJ2-3; 7 bases fit TRBD1. The CDR3 totals 15 residues. Germline CDR1 is MNHNS and CDR2 is SASEGT. V was pared by 6 bases and J by 0 bases, with 6 bases of the junction left unmatched. As DNA, the CDR3 is TGTGCCAGCAGCCTAACAGGGGTTAGCACAGATACGCAGTATTTT. This translates into CASSLTGVSTDTQYF.

A few counts support this clone. V gene TRBV19 combines with J gene TRBJ1-1; D unclear. V dropped 5 bases and J dropped 6 bases, with 13 bases sitting between them. This CDR3 region has 13 residues. Germline CDR1 reads LNHDA; CDR2 reads SQIVND (reference sequence). As DNA, the CDR3 is TGTGCCAGTAGTTGGGCCGAGGGCCCTGAAGCTTTCTTT. It yields the protein CASSWAEGPEAFF.

The chain couples TRBV5-6 to TRBJ2-1; D ambiguous. Trimming cost V 0 bases and J 3 bases, with 10 bases left between them. The CDR3 sequence is 15 residues long. Germline CDR1 reads SGHDT; CDR2 reads YYEEEE. This chain's CDR3 is CASSLGGAYYNEQFF. Here the CDR3 DNA reads TGTGCCAGCAGCTTGGGTGGAGCCTACTACAATGAGCAGTTCTTC.

This clone was observed a few times. The chain carries TRBV2 and TRBJ2-7; TRBD1 agrees at 9 bases. From germline, CDR1 is SNHLY and CDR2 FYNNEI. The CDR3 runs 14 residues. Trimming took 8 bases from V and 2 from J; bases not matched to a gene: 7. This CDR3 is CASYADRGPYEQYF. CDR3 DNA: TGTGCCAGCTACGCGGACAGGGGCCCCTACGAGCAGTACTTC.